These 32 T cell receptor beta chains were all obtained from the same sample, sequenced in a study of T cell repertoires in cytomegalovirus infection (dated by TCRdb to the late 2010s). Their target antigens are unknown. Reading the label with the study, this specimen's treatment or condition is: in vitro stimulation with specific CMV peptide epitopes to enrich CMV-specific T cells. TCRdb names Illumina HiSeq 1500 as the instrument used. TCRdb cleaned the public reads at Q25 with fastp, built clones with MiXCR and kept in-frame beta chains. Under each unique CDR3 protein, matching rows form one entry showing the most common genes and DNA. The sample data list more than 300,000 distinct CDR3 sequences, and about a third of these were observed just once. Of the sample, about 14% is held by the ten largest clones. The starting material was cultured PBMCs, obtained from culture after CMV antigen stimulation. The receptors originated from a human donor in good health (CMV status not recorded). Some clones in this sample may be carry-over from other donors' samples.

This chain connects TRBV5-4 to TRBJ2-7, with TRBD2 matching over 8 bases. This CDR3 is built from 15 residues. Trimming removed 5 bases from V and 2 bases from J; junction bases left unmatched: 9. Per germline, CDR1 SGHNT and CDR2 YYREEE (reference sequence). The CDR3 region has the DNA TGTGCCAGCAGTCCGGGGGGGACACAGACCTACGAGCAGTACTTC. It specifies CASSPGGTQTYEQYF.

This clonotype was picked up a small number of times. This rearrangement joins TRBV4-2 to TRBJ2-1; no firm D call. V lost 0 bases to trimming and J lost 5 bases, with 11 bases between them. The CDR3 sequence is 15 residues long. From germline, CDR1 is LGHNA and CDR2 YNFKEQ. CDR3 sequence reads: CASSQEWDLDNEQFF. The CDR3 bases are TGTGCCAGCAGCCAAGAGTGGGATTTGGACAATGAGCAGTTCTTC.

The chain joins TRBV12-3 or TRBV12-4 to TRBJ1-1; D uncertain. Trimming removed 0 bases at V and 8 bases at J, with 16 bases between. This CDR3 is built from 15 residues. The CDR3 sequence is CASSLAGGTGGEAFF. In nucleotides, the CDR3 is TGTGCCAGCAGTTTAGCCGGCGGAACGGGAGGAGAAGCTTTCTTT.

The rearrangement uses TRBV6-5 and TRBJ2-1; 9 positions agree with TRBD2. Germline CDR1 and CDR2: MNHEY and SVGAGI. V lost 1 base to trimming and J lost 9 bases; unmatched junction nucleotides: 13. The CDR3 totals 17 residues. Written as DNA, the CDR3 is TGTGCCAGCAGTTACTTAGGGAGCGGGAGGTGGCCAGGTGAGCAGTTCTTC. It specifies CASSYLGSGRWPGEQFF.

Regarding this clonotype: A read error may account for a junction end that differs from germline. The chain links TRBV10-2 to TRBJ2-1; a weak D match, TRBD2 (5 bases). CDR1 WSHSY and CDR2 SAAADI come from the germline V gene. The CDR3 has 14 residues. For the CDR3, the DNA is TGCGCCAGCAGGGGAGCTTCCTCCCACAATGAGCAGTTCTTC. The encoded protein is CASRGASSHNEQFF.

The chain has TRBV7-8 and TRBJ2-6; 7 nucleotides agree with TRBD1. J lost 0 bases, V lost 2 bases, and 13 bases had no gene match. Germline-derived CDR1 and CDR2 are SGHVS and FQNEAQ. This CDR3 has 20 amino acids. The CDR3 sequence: CASSLFVILGQFSGANVLTF. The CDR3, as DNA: TGTGCCAGCAGCTTATTCGTTATTCTGGGACAGTTCTCTGGGGCCAACGTCCTGACTTTC.

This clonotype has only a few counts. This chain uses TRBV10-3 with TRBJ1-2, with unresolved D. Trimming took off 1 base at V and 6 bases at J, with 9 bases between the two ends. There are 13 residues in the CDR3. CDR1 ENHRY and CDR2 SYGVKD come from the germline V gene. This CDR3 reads CAISEWGYDGYTF. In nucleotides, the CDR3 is TGTGCCATCAGTGAGTGGGGTTATGATGGCTACACCTTC.

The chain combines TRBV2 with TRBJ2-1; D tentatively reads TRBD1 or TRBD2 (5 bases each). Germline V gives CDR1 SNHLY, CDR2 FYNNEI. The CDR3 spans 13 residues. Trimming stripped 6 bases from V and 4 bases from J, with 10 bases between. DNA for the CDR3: TGTGCCAGCAGCGGGACCCCGTACAATGAGCAGTTCTTC. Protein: CASSGTPYNEQFF.

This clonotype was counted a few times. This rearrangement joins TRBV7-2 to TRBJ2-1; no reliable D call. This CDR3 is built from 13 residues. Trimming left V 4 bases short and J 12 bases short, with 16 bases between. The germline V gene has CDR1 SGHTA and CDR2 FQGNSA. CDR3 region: CASSSLNPGGQFF. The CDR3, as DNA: TGTGCCAGCAGCTCTCTGAACCCTGGTGGGCAGTTCTTC.

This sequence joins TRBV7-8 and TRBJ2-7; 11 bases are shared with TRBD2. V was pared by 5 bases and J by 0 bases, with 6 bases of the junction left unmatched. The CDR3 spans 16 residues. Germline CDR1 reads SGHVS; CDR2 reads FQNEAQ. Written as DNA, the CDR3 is TGTGCCAGCAGCACCGGGACTAGCGGCTACTCCTACGAGCAGTACTTC. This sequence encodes CASSTGTSGYSYEQYF.

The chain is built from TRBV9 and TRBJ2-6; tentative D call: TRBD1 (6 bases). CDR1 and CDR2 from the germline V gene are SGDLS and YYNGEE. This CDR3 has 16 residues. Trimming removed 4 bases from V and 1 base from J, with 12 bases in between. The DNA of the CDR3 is TGTGCCAGCAGCTCAGAAACAGGGTCTGGGGCCAACGTCCTGACTTTC. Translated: CASSSETGSGANVLTF.

The CDR3 spells CASSPIRGGLGNEQFF. The CDR3 DNA sequence: TGTGCCAGCAGCCCTATCCGCGGGGGCCTGGGAAATGAGCAGTTCTTC. The gene calls are TRBV3-1 and TRBJ2-1, with D perhaps TRBD2 (7 bases). V gave up 4 bases and J gave up 7 bases, with 20 bases separating them. Germline V gives CDR1 LGHDT, CDR2 YNNKEL (reference sequence). The CDR3 sequence is 16 residues long.

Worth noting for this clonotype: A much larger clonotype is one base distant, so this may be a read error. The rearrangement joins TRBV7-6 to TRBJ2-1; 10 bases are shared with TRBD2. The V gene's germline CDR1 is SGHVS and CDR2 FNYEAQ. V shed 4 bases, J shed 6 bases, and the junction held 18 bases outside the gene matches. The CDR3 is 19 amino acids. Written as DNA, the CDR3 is TGTGCCAGCAGCTCAGCGAGGTCGGGGGCTAGCGGGAGACCCAATGAGCAGTTCTTC. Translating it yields CASSSARSGASGRPNEQFF. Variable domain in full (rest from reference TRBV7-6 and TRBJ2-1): GAGVSQSPRYKVTKRGQDVALRCDPISGHVSLYWYRQALGQGPEFLTYFNYEAQQDKSGLPNDRFSAERPEGSISTLTIQRTEQRDSAMYRCASSSARSGASGRPNEQFFGPGTRLTVL.

CDR3 nucleotides: TGCGCCAGCTCGTGGGGGAGGGGGCGGACTGAAGCTTTCTTT. It is translated as CASSWGRGRTEAFF. The rearrangement links TRBV10-2 to TRBJ1-1; 7 bases are shared with TRBD1. This CDR3 region has 14 residues. The germline gives CDR1 WSHSY, CDR2 SAAADI. V was clipped by 8 bases and J by 5 bases; unmatched bases: 11.

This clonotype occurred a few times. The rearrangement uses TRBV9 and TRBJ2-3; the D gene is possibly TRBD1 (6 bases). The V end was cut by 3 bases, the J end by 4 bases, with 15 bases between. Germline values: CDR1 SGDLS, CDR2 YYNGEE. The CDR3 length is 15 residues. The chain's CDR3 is CASSERPQGSDTQYF. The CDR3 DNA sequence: TGTGCCAGCAGCGAGAGGCCCCAGGGGTCAGATACGCAGTATTTT.

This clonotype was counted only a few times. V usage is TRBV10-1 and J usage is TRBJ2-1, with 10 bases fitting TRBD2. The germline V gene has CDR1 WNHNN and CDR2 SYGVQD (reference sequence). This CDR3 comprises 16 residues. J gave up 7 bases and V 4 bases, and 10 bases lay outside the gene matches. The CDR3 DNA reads TGCGCCAGCAGTGGCGGCTTAGCGGGAGGACGTAATGAGCAGTTCTTC. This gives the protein CASSGGLAGGRNEQFF.

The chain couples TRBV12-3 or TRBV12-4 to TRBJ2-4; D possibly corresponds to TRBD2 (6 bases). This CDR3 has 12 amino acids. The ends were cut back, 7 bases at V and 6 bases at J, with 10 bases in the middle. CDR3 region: CASNLGGNIQYF. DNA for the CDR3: TGTGCCAGCAACCTGGGGGGAAACATTCAGTACTTC.

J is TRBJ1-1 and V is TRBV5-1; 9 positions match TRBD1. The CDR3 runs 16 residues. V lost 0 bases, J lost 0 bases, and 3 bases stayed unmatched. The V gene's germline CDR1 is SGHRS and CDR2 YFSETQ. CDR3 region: CASSLGQGEMNTEAFF. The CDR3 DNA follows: TGCGCCAGCAGCTTGGGACAGGGGGAAATGAACACTGAAGCTTTCTTT.

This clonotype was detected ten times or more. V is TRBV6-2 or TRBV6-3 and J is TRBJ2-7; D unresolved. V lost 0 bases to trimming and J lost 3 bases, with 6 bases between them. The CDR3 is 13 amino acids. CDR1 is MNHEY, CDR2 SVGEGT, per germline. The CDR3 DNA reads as TGTGCCAGCAGTTACTCCGGCCGCTACGAGCAGTACTTC. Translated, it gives CASSYSGRYEQYF.

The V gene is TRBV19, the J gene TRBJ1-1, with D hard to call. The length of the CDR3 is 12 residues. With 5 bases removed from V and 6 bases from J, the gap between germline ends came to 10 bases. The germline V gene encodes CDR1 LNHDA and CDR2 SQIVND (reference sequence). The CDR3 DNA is TGTGCCAGTAGTCATCTCTGGCCTGAAGCTTTCTTT. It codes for CASSHLWPEAFF.

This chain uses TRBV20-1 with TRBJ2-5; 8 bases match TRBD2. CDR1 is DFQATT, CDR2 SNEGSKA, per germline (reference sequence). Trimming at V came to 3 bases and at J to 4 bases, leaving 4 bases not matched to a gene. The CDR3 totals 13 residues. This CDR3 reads CSASTGGPETQYF. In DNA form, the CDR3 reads TGCAGTGCTAGTACGGGAGGGCCAGAGACCCAGTACTTC.

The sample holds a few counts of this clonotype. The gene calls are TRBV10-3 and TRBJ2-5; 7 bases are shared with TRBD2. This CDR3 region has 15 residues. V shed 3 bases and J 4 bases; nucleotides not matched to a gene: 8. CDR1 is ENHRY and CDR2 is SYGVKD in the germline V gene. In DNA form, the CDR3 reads TGTGCCATCAGTGAATTGGGCGGGAGCGGAGAGACCCAGTACTTC. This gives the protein CAISELGGSGETQYF.

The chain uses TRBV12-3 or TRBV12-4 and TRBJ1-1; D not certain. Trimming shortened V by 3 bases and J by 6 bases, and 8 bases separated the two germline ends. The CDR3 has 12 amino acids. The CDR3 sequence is CASSLFWAEAFF. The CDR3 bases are TGTGCCAGCAGTTTGTTCTGGGCTGAAGCTTTCTTT.

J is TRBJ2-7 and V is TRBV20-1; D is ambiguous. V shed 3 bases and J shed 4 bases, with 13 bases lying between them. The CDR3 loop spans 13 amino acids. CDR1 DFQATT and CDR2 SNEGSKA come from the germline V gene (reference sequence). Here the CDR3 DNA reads TGCAGTGCTAGGAGGATTACAAATTACGAGCAGTACTTC. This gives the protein CSARRITNYEQYF.

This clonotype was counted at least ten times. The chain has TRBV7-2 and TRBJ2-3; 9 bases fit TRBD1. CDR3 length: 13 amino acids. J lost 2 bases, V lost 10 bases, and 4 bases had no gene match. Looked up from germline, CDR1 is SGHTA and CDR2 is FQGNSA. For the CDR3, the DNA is TGTGCCACAACAGGGGGCTACACAGATACGCAGTATTTT. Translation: CATTGGYTDTQYF.

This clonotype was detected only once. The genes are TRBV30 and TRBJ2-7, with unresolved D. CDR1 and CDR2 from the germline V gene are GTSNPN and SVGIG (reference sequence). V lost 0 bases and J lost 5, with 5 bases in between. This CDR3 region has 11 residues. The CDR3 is CAWSVKDEQYF. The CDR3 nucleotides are TGTGCCTGGAGTGTGAAAGACGAGCAGTACTTC.

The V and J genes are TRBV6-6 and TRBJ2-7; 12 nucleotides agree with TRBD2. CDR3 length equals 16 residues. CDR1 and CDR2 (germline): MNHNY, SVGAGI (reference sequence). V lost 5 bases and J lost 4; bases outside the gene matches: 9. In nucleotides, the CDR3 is TGTGCCAGCAGTGCGTCTACTAGCGGGAGGAATTACGAGCAGTACTTC. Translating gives CASSASTSGRNYEQYF.

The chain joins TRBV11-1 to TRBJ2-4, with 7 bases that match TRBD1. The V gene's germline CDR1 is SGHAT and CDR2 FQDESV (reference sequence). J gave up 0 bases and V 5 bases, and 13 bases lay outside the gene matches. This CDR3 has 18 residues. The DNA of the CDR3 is TGTGCCAGCAGCCCCCGGGACAGTAGGAAGGGAGCCAAAAACATTCAGTACTTC. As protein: CASSPRDSRKGAKNIQYF.

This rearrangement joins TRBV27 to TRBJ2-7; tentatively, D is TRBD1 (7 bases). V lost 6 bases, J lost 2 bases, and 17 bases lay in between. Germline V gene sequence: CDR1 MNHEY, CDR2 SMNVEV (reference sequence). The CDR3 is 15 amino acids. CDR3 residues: CASSGGTVATYEQYF. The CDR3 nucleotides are TGTGCCAGCAGCGGAGGGACAGTGGCTACCTACGAGCAGTACTTC.

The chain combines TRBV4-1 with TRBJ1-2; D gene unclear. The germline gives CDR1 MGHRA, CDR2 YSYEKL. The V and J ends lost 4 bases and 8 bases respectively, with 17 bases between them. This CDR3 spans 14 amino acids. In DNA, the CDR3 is TGCGCCAGCAGCCCCCCGGGCTCCGAGAGAGGCTACACCTTC. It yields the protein CASSPPGSERGYTF.

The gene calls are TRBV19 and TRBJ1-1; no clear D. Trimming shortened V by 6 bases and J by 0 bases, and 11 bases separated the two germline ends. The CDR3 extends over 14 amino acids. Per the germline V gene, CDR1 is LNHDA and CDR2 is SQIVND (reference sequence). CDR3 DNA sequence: TGTGCCAGTAGGAAAACAGAGATGAACACTGAAGCTTTCTTT. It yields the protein CASRKTEMNTEAFF.

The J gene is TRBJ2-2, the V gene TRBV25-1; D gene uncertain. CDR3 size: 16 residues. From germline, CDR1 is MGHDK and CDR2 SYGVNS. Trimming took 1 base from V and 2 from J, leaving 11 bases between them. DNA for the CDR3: TGTGCCAGCAGTGAATCGGGCAGACATAACACCGGGGAGCTGTTTTTT. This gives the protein CASSESGRHNTGELFF.